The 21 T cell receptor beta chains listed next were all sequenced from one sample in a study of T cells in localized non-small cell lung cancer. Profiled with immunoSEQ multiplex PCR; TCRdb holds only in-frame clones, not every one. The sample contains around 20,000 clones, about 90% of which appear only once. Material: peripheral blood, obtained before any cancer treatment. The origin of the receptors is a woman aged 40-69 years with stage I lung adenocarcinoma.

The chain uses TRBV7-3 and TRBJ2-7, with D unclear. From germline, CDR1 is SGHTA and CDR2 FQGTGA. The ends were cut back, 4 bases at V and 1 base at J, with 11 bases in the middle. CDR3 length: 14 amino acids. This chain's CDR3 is CASSSPRDSYEQYF. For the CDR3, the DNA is TGTGCCAGCAGCTCTCCAAGGGATTCCTACGAGCAGTACTTC.

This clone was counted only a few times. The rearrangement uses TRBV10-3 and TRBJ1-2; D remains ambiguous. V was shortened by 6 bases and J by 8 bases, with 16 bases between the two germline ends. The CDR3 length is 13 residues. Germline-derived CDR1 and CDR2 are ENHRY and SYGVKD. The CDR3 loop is CAIREGQREGYTF. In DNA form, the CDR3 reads TGTGCCATCAGGGAAGGGCAGAGAGAAGGCTACACCTTC.

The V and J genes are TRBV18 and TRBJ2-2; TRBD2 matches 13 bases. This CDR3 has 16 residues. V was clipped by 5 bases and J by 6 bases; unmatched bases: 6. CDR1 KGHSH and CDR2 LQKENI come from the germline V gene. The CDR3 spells CASSSGTSGDAGELFF. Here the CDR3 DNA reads TGTGCCAGCTCATCAGGGACTAGCGGGGACGCCGGGGAGCTGTTTTTT.

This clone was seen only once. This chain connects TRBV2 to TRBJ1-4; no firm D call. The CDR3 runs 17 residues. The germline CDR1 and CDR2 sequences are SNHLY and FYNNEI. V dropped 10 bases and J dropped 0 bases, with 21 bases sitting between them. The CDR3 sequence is CAIHQGAYVATNEKLFF. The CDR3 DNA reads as TGTGCCATTCATCAAGGAGCTTATGTTGCAACTAATGAAAAACTGTTTTTT.

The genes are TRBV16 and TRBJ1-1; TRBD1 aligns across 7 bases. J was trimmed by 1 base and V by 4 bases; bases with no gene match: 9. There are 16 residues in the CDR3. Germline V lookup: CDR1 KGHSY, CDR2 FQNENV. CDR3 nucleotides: TGTGCCAGCAGCCTACAGGGGCCTCAGGGGAACACTGAAGCTTTCTTT. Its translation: CASSLQGPQGNTEAFF.

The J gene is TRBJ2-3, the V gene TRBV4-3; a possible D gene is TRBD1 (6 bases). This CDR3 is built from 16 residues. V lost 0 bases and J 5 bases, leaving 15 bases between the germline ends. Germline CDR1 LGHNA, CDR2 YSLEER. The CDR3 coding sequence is TGCGCCAGCAGCCAAGATTGGGGGCAGGGGAGAGATACGCAGTATTTT. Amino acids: CASSQDWGQGRDTQYF.

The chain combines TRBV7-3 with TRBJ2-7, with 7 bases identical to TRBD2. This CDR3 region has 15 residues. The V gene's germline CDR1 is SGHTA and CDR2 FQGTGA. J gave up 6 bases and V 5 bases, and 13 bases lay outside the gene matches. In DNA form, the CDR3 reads TGTGCCAGCAGCCCAGGGACTACCGCTACGGGCGAGCAGTACTTC. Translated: CASSPGTTATGEQYF.

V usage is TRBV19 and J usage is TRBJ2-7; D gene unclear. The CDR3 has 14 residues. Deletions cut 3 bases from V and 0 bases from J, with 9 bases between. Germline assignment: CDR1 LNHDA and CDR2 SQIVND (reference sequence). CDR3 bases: TGTGCCAGTAGTATGGGCCTGAGCTCCTACGAGCAGTACTTC. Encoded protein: CASSMGLSSYEQYF.

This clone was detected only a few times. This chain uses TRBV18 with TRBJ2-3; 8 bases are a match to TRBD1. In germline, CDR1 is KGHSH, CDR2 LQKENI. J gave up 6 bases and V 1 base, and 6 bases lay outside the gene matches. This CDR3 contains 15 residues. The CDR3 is CASSPQQGGGDTQYF. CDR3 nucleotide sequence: TGTGCCAGCTCACCACAACAGGGGGGAGGCGATACGCAGTATTTT.

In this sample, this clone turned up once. The CDR3 region is CASSEGRGGADTQYF. Written as DNA, the CDR3 is TGTGCCAGCAGTGAAGGTCGAGGTGGGGCAGATACGCAGTATTTT. J is TRBJ2-3 and V is TRBV6-1; no reliable D call. V lost 1 base and J lost 4, with 12 bases in between. The CDR3 is 15 residues long. The germline gives CDR1 MNHNS, CDR2 SASEGT.

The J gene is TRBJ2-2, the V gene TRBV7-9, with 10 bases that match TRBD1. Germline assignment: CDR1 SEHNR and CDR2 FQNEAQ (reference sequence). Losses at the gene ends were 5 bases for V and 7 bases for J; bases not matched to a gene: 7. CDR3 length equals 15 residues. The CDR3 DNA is TGTGCCAGCAGCGTGACAGGGGGCGACAACGGGGAGCTGTTTTTT. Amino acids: CASSVTGGDNGELFF.

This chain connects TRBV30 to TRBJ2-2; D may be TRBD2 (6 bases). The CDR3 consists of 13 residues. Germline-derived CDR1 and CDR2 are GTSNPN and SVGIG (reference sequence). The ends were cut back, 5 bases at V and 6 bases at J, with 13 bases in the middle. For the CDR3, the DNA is TGTGCCTGGGGGGGACTCGGAGCCGGGGAGCTGTTTTTT. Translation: CAWGGLGAGELFF.

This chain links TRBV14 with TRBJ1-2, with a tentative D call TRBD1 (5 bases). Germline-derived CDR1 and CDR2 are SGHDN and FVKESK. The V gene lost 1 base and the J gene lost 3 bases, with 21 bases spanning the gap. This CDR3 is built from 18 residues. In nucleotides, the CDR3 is TGTGCCAGCAGCCAAGTGTTTTTTCGGGGCTACAACGACTATGGCTACACCTTC. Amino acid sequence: CASSQVFFRGYNDYGYTF. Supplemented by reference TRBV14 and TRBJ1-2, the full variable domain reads EAGVTQFPSHSVIEKGQTVTLRCDPISGHDNLYWYRRVMGKEIKFLLHFVKESKQDESGMPNNRFLAERTGGTYSTLKVQPAELEDSGVYFCASSQVFFRGYNDYGYTFGSGTRLTVV.

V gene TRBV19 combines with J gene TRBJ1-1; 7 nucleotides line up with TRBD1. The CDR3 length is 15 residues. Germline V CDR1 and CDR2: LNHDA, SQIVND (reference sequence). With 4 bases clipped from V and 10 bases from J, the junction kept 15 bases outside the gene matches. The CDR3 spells CASSNSGGGGVGAFF. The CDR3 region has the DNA TGTGCCAGTAGTAACTCCGGAGGAGGGGGCGTTGGAGCTTTCTTT.

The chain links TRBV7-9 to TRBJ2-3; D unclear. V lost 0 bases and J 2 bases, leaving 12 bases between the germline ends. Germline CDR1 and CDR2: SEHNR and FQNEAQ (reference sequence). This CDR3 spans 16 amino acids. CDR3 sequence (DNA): TGTGCCAGCAGCTTAGCTATTCAGGCCCCCACAGATACGCAGTATTTT. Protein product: CASSLAIQAPTDTQYF.

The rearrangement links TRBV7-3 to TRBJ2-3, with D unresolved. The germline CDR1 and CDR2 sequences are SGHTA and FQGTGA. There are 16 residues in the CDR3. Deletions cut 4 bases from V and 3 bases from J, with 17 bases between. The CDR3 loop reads CASSSRRPGFTDTQYF. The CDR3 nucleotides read TGTGCCAGCAGCTCCCGGCGGCCTGGGTTTACAGATACGCAGTATTTT.

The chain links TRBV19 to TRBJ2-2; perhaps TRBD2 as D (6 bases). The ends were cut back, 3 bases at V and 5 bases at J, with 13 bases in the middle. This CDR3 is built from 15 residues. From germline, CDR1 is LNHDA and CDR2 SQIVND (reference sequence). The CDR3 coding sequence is TGTGCCAGTAGTATCTCCAGGGCGGGAACCGGGGAGCTGTTTTTT. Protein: CASSISRAGTGELFF.

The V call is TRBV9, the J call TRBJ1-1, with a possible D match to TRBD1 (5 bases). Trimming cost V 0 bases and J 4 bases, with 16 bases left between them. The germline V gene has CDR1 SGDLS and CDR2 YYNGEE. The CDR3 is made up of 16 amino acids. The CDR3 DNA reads TGTGCCAGCAGCGTAGGGGCAGGGTTCGGGAGCACTGAAGCTTTCTTT. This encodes CASSVGAGFGSTEAFF.

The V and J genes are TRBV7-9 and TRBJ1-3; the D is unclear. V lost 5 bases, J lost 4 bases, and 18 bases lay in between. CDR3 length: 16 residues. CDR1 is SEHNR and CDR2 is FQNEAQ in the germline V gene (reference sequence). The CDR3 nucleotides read TGTGCCAGCAGCCCCCTGGCGAACTCGGACGGAAACACCATATATTTT. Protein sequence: CASSPLANSDGNTIYF.

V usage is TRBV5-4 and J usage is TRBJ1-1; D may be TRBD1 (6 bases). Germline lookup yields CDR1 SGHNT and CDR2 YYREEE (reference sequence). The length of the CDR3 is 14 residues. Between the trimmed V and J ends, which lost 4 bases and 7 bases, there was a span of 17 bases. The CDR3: CASSPPFVDSEAFF. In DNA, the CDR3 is TGTGCCAGCAGCCCACCATTTGTGGACAGTGAAGCTTTCTTT.

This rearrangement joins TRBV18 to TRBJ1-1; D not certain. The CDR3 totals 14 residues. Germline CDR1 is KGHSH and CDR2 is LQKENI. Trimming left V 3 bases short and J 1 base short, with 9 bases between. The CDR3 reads CASSPGWRNTEAFF. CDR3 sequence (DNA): TGTGCCAGCTCACCCGGGTGGCGGAACACTGAAGCTTTCTTT. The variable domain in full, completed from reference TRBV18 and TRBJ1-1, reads NAGVMQNPRHLVRRRGQEARLRCSPMKGHSHVYWYRQLPEEGLKFMVYLQKENIIDESGMPKERFSAEFPKEGPSILRIQQVVRGDSAAYFCASSPGWRNTEAFFGQGTRLTVV.